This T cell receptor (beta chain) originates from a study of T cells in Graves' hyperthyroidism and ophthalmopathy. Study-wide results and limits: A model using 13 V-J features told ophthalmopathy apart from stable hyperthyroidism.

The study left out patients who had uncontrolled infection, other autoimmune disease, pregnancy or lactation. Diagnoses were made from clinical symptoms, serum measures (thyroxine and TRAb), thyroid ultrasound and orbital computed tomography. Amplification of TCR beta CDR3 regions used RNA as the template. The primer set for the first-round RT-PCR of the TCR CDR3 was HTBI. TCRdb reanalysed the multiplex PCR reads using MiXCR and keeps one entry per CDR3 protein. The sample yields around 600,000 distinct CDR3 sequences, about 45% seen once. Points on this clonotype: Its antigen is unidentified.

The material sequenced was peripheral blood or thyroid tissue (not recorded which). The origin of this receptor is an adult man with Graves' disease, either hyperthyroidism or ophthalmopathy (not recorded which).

CDR3 amino acids: CASSIEPGTPYEQYF. For the CDR3, the DNA is TGTGCCAGTAGTATAGAACCCGGGACACCTTACGAGCAGTACTTC. The chain links TRBV19 to TRBJ2-7; tentative D call: TRBD1 (6 bases). V shed 0 bases and J shed 4 bases, with 13 bases lying between them. The germline CDR1 and CDR2 sequences are LNHDA and SQIVND (reference sequence). This CDR3 has 15 residues.